This T cell receptor beta chain was recovered during a study of regulatory T cells in long-lasting Graves disease. Building of the TCR beta libraries involved iRepertoire HTBI primers and Arm-PCR of CDR3 regions. TCRdb reanalysed the multiplex PCR reads using MiXCR and keeps one entry per CDR3 protein. This sample carries about 540,000 distinct CDR3 sequences, 13% of them seen once, and the ten largest clones take 10%. V gave up 2 bases and J gave up 4 bases, with 11 bases separating them. CDR1 is MNHEY, CDR2 SVGAGI, per germline. This CDR3 has 15 residues. The time point was: newly diagnosed GD, antithyroid drugs for less than 3 months. Preparation of the TCR library used RNA extracted from PBMCs. Ten or more counts support this clonotype. These data are also associated with another study on T cells in Graves' hyperthyroidism and ophthalmopathy. That paper adds: Each diagnosis drew on symptoms, thyroxine, TRAb, thyroid ultrasound and orbital computed tomography findings.

This material consisted of peripheral blood mononuclear cells (PBMCs), taken at new diagnosis, from a patient treated with antithyroid drugs. This receptor was taken from a young man with Graves disease. V is TRBV6-5 and J is TRBJ1-4; possible D gene TRBD1, 5 bases. This chain's CDR3 is CASSYGAGHNEKLFF. CDR3 bases: TGTGCCAGCAGTTACGGAGCAGGGCATAATGAAAAACTGTTTTTT.